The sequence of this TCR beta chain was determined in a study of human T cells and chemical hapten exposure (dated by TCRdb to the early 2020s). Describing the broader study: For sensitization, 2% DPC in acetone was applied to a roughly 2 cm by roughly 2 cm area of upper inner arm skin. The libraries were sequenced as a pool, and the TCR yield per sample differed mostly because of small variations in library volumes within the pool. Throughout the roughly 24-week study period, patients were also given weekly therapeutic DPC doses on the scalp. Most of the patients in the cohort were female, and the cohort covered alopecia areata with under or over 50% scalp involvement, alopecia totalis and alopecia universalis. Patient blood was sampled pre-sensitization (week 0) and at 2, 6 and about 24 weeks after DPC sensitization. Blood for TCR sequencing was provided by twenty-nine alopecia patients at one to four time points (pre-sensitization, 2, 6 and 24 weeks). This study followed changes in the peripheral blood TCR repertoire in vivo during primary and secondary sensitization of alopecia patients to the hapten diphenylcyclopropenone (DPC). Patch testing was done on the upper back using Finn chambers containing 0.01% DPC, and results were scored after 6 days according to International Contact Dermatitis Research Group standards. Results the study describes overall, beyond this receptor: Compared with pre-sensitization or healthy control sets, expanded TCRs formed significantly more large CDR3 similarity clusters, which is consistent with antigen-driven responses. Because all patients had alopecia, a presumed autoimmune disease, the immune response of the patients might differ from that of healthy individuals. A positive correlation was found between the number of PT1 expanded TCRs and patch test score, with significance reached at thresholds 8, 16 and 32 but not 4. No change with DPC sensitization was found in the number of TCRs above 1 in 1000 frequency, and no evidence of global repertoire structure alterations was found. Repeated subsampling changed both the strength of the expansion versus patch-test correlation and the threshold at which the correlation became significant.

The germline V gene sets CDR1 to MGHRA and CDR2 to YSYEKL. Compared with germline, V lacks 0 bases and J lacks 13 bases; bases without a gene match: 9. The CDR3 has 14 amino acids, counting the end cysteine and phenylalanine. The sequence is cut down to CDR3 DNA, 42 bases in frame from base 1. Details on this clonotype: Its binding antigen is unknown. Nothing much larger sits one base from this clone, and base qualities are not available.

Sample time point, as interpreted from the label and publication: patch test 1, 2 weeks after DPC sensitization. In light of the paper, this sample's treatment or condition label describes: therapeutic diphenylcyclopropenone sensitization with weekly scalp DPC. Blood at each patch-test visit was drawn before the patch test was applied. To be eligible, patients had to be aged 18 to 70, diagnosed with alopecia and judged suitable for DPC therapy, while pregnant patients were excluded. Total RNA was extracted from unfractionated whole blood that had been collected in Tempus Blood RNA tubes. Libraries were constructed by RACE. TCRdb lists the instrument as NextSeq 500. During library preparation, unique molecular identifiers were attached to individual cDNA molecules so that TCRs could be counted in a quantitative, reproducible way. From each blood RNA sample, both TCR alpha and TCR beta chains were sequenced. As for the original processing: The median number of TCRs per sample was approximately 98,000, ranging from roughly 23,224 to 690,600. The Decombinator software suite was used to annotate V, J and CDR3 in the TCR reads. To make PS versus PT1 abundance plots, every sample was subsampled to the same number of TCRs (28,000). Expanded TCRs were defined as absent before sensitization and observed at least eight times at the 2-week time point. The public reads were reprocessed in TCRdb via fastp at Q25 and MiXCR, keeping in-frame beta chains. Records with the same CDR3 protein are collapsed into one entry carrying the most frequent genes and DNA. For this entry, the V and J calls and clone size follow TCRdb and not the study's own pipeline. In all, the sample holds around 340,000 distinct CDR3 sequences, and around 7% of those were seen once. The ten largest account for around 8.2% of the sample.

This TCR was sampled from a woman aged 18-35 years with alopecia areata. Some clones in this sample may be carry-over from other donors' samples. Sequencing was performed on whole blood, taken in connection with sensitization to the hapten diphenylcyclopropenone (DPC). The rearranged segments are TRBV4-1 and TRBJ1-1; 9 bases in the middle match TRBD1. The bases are TGCGCCAGCAGCCAAGATACCGGGACAGGGAAAATTTTCTTT. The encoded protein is CASSQDTGTGKIFF.